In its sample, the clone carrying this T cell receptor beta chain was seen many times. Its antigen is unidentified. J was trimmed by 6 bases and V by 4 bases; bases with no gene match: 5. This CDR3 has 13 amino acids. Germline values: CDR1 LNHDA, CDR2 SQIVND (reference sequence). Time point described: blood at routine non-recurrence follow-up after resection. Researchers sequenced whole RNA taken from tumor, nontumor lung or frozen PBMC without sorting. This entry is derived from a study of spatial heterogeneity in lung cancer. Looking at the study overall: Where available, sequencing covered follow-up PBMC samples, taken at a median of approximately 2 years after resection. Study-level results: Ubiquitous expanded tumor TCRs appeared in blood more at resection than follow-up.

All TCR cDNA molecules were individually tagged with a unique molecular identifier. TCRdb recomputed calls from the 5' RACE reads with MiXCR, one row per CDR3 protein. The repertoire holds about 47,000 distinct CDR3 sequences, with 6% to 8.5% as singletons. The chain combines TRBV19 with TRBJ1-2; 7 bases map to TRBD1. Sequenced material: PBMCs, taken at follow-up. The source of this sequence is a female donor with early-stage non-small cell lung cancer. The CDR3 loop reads CASSRRGLDGYTF. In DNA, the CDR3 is TGTGCCAGTAGTAGGAGGGGGCTTGATGGCTACACCTTC.